The clone carrying this TCR beta chain was detected only a few times. The sample is drawn from a study of beta chain features in type 1 diabetes. V lost 2 bases to trimming and J lost 5 bases; unmatched junction nucleotides: 8. The CDR3 loop spans 15 amino acids. The germline V gene encodes CDR1 SGHRS and CDR2 YFSETQ. CD45RO/CCR7/CD25/CD127/CD95/CD27 separated CD4+ naive, central memory, regulatory and stem cell-like memory cells by sorting. cDNA synthesis used the whole RNA isolate, giving expressed TCRB sequences. Repertoires were generated with immunoSEQ multiplex PCR, while TCRdb's copy carries only in-frame clones and drops some. The sample lists approximately 160,000 clones; around 8.5% were seen once.

The rearrangement joins TRBV5-1 to TRBJ2-5; 8 bases are shared with TRBD1. The sequencing input was central memory CD4+ T cells from blood. The source of this sequence is a man between 18 and 29 years old in good health. This chain's CDR3 is CASSLRTGSEETQYF. As DNA, the CDR3 is TGCGCCAGCAGCTTAAGGACAGGGTCTGAGGAGACCCAGTACTTC. The full variable domain, rest sourced from reference TRBV5-1 and TRBJ2-5, is KAGVTQTPRYLIKTRGQQVTLSCSPISGHRSVSWYQQTPGQGLQFLFEYFSETQRNKGNFPGRFSGRQFSNSRSEMNVSTLELGDSALYLCASSLRTGSEETQYFGPGTRLLVL.